The sequence of this TCR beta chain was determined in a study of vaccination and CD4 T cells after COVID-19. V was cut by 5 bases and J by 4 bases, with 14 bases left in between. Germline-derived CDR1 and CDR2 are SGHTA and FQGNSA. The CDR3 spans 15 residues. There are a few counts of this clonotype. Its cognate antigen is unknown. Scientists ran DNA taken from cultured CD4+ T cells through the Oncomine TCR Beta short-read assay for sequencing. MiXCR, applied by TCRdb to the PCR reads, yields one record per CDR3 protein. Of roughly 18,000 distinct CDR3 sequences in the sample, around two fifths were seen once. The treatment denotes: roughly 10-day PBMC culture with coronavirus spike peptide pools or control peptides (ViraFEST assay).

The chain joins TRBV7-2 to TRBJ2-2; D might be TRBD2 (5 bases). Sample: CD4+ T cells from blood, cultured in vitro. This TCR was sampled from a human donor who had recovered from COVID-19. This chain's CDR3 is CASSPPLGLTGELFF. The CDR3 DNA follows: TGTGCCAGCAGCCCGCCCCTCGGACTCACCGGGGAGCTGTTTTTT. Supplemented by reference TRBV7-2 and TRBJ2-2, the full variable domain reads GAGVSQSPSNKVTEKGKDVELRCDPISGHTALYWYRQSLGQGLEFLIYFQGNSAPDKSGLPSDRFSAERTGGSVSTLTIQRTQQEDSAVYLCASSPPLGLTGELFFGEGSRLTVL.